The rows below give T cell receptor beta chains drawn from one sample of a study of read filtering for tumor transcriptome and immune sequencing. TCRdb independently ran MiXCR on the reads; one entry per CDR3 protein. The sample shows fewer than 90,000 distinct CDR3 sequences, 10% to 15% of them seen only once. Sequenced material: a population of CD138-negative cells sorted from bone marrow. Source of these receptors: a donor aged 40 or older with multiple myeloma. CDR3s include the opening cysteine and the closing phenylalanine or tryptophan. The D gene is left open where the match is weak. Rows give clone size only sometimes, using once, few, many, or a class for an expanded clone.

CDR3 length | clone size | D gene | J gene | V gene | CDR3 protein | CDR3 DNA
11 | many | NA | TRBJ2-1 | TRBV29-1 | CSGDTYNEQFF | TGCAGCGGGGACACCTACAATGAGCAGTTCTTC
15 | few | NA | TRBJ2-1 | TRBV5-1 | CASSLEGVPYNEQFF | TGCGCCAGCAGCTTGGAGGGGGTCCCCTACAATGAGCAGTTCTTC
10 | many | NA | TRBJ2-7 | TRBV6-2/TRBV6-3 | CASSYQNRCF | TGTGCCAGCAGTTATCAGAACCGATGCTTC
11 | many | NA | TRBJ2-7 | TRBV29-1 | CSVRDQYEQYF | TGCAGCGTACGGGATCAATACGAGCAGTACTTC
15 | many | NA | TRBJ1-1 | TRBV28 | CASTLPGLLNTEAFF | TGTGCCAGCACCTTACCGGGGCTTCTGAACACTGAAGCTTTCTTT
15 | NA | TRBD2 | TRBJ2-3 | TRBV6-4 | CASSALAGVSDTQYF | TGTGCCAGCAGTGCACTAGCGGGAGTATCAGATACGCAGTATTTT
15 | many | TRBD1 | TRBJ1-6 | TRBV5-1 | CASSSEGAANSPLHF | TGCGCCAGCAGCTCGGAGGGGGCAGCGAATTCACCCCTCCACTTT
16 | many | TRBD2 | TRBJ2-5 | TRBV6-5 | CASSYRGRPPKETQYF | TGTGCCAGCAGTTACCGCGGGAGGCCACCTAAAGAGACCCAGTACTTC
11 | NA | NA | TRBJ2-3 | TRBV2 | CVSSFTDTQYF | TGTGTCAGCAGTTTCACAGATACGCAGTATTTT
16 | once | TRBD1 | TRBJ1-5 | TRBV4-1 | CASSRKPGQGGQPQHF | TGCGCCAGCAGCCGGAAGCCGGGTCAGGGGGGTCAGCCCCAGCATTTT
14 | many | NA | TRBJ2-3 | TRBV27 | CASSPQGSTDTQYF | TGTGCCAGCAGTCCTCAGGGAAGCACAGATACGCAGTATTTT
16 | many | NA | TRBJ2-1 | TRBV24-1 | CATSDNIGDTRSEQFF | TGTGCCACCAGTGATAACATCGGGGACACGAGGAGTGAGCAGTTCTTC
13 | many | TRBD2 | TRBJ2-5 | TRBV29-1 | CSVSTSEQETQYF | TGCAGCGTTTCGACTAGCGAACAAGAGACCCAGTACTTC
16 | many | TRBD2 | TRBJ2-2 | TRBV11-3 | CASSSLAGVNTGELFF | TGTGCCAGCAGCTCGCTAGCGGGAGTAAACACCGGGGAGCTGTTTTTT
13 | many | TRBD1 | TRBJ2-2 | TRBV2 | CASRQGRTGELFF | TGTGCCAGCAGACAGGGGCGAACCGGGGAGCTGTTTTTT
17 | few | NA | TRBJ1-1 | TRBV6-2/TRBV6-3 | CASSYLREPGYDTEAFF | TGTGCCAGCAGTTACCTGCGGGAACCAGGGTATGACACTGAAGCTTTCTTT
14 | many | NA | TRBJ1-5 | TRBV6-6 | CASSYSGGNQPQHF | TGTGCCAGCAGTTACTCGGGGGGTAATCAGCCCCAGCATTTT
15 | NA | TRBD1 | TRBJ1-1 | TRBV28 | CAGSRDRGLHTEAFF | TGTGCCGGCAGTCGGGACAGGGGATTGCACACTGAAGCTTTCTTT
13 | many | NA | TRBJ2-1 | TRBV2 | CASSVVRESEQFF | TGTGCCAGCAGTGTGGTGCGAGAGAGCGAGCAGTTCTTC
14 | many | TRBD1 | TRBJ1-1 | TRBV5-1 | CASSGGTGNTEAFF | TGCGCCAGCAGCGGAGGGACAGGGAACACTGAAGCTTTCTTT